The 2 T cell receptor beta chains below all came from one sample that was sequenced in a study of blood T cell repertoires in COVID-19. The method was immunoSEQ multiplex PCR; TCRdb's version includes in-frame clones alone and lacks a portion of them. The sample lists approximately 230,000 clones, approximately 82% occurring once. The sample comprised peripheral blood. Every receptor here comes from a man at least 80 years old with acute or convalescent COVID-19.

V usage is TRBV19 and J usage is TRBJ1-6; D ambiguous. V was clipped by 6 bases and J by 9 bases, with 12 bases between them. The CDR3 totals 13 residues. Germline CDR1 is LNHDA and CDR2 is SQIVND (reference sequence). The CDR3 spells CASRQEGISPLHF. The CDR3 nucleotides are TGTGCCAGTAGGCAGGAAGGAATTTCACCCCTCCACTTT. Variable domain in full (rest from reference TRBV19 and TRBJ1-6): DGGITQSPKYLFRKEGQNVTLSCEQNLNHDAMYWYRQDPGQGLRLIYYSQIVNDFQKGDIAEGYSVSREKKESFPLTVTSAQKNPTAFYLCASRQEGISPLHFGNGTRLTVT.

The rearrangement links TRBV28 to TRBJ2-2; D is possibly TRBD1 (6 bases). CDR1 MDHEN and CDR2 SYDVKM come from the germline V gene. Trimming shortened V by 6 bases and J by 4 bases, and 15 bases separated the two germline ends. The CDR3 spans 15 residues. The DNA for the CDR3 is TGTGCCAGCAGAGGACAGAGGGGCGGCACCGGGGAGCTGTTTTTT. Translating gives CASRGQRGGTGELFF. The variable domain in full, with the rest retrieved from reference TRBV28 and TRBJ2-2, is DVKVTQSSRYLVKRTGEKVFLECVQDMDHENMFWYRQDPGLGLRLIYFSYDVKMKEKGDIPEGYSVSREKKERFSLILESASTNQTSMYLCASRGQRGGTGELFFGEGSRLTVL.